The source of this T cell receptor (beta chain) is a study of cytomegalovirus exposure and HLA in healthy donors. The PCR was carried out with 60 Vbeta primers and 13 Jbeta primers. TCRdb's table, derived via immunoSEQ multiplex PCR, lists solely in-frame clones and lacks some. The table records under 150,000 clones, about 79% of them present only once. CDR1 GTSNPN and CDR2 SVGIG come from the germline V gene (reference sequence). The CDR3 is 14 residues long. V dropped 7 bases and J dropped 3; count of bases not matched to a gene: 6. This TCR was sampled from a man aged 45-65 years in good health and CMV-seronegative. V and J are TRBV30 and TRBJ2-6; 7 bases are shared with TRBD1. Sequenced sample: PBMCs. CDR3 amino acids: CASWGQSGANVLTF. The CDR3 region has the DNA TGTGCCTCCTGGGGACAGAGTGGGGCCAACGTCCTGACTTTC. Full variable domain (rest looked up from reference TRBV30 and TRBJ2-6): SQTIHQWPATLVQPVGSPLSLECTVEGTSNPNLYWYRQAAGRGLQLLFYSVGIGQISSEVPQNLSASRPQDRQFILSSKKLLLSDSGFYLCASWGQSGANVLTFGAGSRLTVL.